This T cell receptor beta chain was sequenced during a study of control samples from healthy donors and cancer patients. About this clone: The same CDR3 can be traced to other DNA sequences in this sample.

Repertoires were generated with immunoSEQ multiplex PCR, while TCRdb's copy carries only in-frame clones and drops some. The sample has some 21,000 clones; more than 80% are singletons. Sequenced: PBMCs. This sequence originates from a man between 60 and 75 years old with head and neck cancer.

CDR3 amino acids: CASNSGTGNSNEQYF. The CDR3 coding sequence is TGTGCCAGTAACTCAGGGACAGGGAATAGCAACGAGCAGTACTTC. This sequence joins TRBV19 and TRBJ2-7, with 9 positions matching TRBD1. Looked up from germline, CDR1 is LNHDA and CDR2 is SQIVND (reference sequence). The CDR3 loop spans 15 amino acids. Germline trimming cut 7 bases from V and 5 bases from J; bases unmatched to any gene: 12.